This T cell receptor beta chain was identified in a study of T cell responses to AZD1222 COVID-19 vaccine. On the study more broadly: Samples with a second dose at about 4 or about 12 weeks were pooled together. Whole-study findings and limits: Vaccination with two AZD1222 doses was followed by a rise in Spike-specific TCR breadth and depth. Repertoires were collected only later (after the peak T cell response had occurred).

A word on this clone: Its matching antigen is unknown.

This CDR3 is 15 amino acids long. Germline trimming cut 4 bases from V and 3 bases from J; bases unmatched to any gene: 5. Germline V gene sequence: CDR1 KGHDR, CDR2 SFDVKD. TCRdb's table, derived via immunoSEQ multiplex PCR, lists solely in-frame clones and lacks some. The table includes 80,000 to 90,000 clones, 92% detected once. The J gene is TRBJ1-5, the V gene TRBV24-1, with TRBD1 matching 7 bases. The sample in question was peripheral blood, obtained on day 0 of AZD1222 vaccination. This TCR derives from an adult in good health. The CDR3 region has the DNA TGTGCCACCAGTGACTCCGACAGGGACAATCAGCCCCAGCATTTT. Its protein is CATSDSDRDNQPQHF.